Listed below are T cell receptor beta chains from one sample, sequenced in a study of radiotherapy plus CTLA-4 blockade in lung cancer. Measured with immunoSEQ multiplex PCR; TCRdb has only the in-frame clones, and not every one. Of about 49,000 clones listed, around 84% are singletons. The specimen comprised peripheral blood, sampled from a patient treated with radiotherapy plus ipilimumab. The receptors originated from a human donor with non-small cell lung cancer whose response to radiotherapy plus ipilimumab could not be evaluated. CDR3s include the opening cysteine and the closing phenylalanine or tryptophan.

V gene	J gene	CDR3 protein
TRBV6-4	TRBJ1-4	CASRRDRTDEKLFF
TRBV7-3	TRBJ1-6	CASSLTPGDNSPLHF
TRBV6-1	TRBJ1-1	CASSGSTAGEAFF
TRBV2	TRBJ1-2	CASSKQGGYGYTF
TRBV19	TRBJ1-2	CASRSGGYGVYGYTF
TRBV4-3	TRBJ2-3	CASSSGNRGSADTQYF
TRBV6-5	TRBJ2-3	CASSYSITLSTDTQYF
TRBV21-1	TRBJ2-7	CASSKEPRVKIAEQYF
TRBV5-5	TRBJ2-1	CASSLSAGGIYNEQFF
TRBV19	TRBJ2-1	CASSSALAGAYEQFF
TRBV5-6	TRBJ2-1	CASSLRTLLNEQFF
TRBV19	TRBJ2-6	CASRAGIGSGANVLTF
TRBV6-5	TRBJ2-1	CASSSDHRAGPIF
TRBV28	TRBJ1-5	CASSPRGALSNQPQHF
TRBV4-2	TRBJ2-1	CASSQGLAGEYNEQFF
TRBV18	TRBJ1-1	CASSDRMNTEAFF
TRBV20-1	TRBJ2-1	CSATTRDEQFF
TRBV28	TRBJ2-1	CASSFLQREGHEQFF
TRBV27	TRBJ2-5	CASSVGRAQTQYF
TRBV6-6	TRBJ1-2	CASSPKTGPYGYTF
TRBV5-1	TRBJ2-5	CASSLAGAWTQETQYF
TRBV14	TRBJ1-3	CASSQWRGAGNTIYF
TRBV9	TRBJ2-2	CASSGAGTGATGELFF
TRBV4-3	TRBJ2-1	CASSRDSATSSIYNEQFF
TRBV28	TRBJ1-2	CASRISGNYGYTF
TRBV7-2	TRBJ1-2	CASSFQAYGYTF
TRBV9	TRBJ2-5	CASSATIAEETQYF
TRBV2	TRBJ2-3	CASSAGADTQYF
TRBV19	TRBJ1-2	CASSDGTGENYGYTF
TRBV5-1	TRBJ1-2	CASNLQGASQPGGYTF
TRBV5-1	TRBJ1-4	CASSLWGFGGALTNEKLFF
TRBV28	TRBJ1-2	CASGTGSSRGGYTF
TRBV28	TRBJ2-7	CASSLRLNFYEQYF